Shown below are 18 T cell receptor beta chains from a single sample sequenced in a study of blood T cell repertoires in COVID-19. Here immunoSEQ multiplex PCR was the method, and the copy in TCRdb shows in-frame clones only, minus some. The sample carries under 300,000 clones, around 89% recorded once. Sequencing was performed on PBMCs or T cells enriched from blood (not recorded which). The receptors shown here come from a man aged 40-49 years who had recovered from COVID-19.

The V call is TRBV3-1 (or the pseudogene TRBV3-2), the J call TRBJ2-7; D perhaps matches TRBD2 (7 bases). The CDR3 loop spans 16 amino acids. CDR1 and CDR2 (germline): LGHDT, YNNKEL (reference sequence). V was pared by 0 bases and J by 3 bases, with 15 bases between. The CDR3 region has the DNA TGTGCCAGCAGCCAAGATTTGCGGGGGCTGTTCTACGAGCAGTACTTC. It is translated as CASSQDLRGLFYEQYF.

This clone was counted a few times. The chain employs TRBV9 and TRBJ2-1; 10 bases fit TRBD2. V gave up 3 bases and J gave up 1 base; unmatched junction bases: 1. The CDR3 has 15 residues. The V gene's germline CDR1 is SGDLS and CDR2 YYNGEE. The CDR3 bases are TGTGCCAGCAGCGGGGGACTAGCGTCCTACAATGAGCAGTTCTTC. Amino acids: CASSGGLASYNEQFF.

The rearrangement links TRBV6-2 or TRBV6-3 to TRBJ2-2; TRBD2 might be the D (5 bases). Germline loops: CDR1 MNHEY, CDR2 SVGEGT. The CDR3 contains 16 residues. V gave up 4 bases and J gave up 2 bases, with 14 bases separating them. The CDR3 is CASSSSRPLNTGELFF. As DNA, the CDR3 is TGTGCCAGCAGTTCTAGCCGTCCCCTAAACACCGGGGAGCTGTTTTTT.

The chain employs TRBV10-3 and TRBJ2-7; tentative D call: TRBD1 (5 bases). The germline V gene encodes CDR1 ENHRY and CDR2 SYGVKD. This CDR3 is built from 17 residues. Trimming stripped 0 bases from V and 0 bases from J, with 15 bases between. The CDR3 DNA reads as TGTGCCATCAGTGAGTCCGGGCAGGGAAAAAGCTCCTACGAGCAGTACTTC. As protein: CAISESGQGKSSYEQYF.

The chain combines TRBV4-1 with TRBJ2-7; 10 nucleotides agree with TRBD1. The V gene's germline CDR1 is MGHRA and CDR2 YSYEKL. There are 16 residues in the CDR3. V dropped 4 bases and J dropped 3; count of bases not matched to a gene: 9. CDR3 nucleotide sequence: TGCGCCAGCAGCCCGACGACAGGGGGCAGTGGCTACGAGCAGTACTTC. It encodes CASSPTTGGSGYEQYF.

The rearrangement joins TRBV27 to TRBJ1-5, with a possible D match to TRBD1 (5 bases). The CDR3 length is 15 residues. V lost 3 bases and J lost 9, with 18 bases in between. The germline V gene has CDR1 MNHEY and CDR2 SMNVEV (reference sequence). CDR3 nucleotide sequence: TGTGCCAGCAGTTTTGGTGGTCAGGGATCGGCGCCCCAGCATTTT. It codes for CASSFGGQGSAPQHF.

The chain has TRBV7-9 and TRBJ1-5; no clear D. The CDR3 sequence is 17 residues long. Germline CDR1 and CDR2: SEHNR and FQNEAQ (reference sequence). The V and J ends lost 0 bases and 4 bases respectively, with 16 bases between them. The CDR3 DNA follows: TGTGCCAGCAGCTTAGCTCTTACGACCGAGACTAATCAGCCCCAGCATTTT. Translation gives CASSLALTTETNQPQHF.

The V call is TRBV5-1, the J call TRBJ1-6; D not resolved. The CDR3 covers 15 residues. Germline lookup yields CDR1 SGHRS and CDR2 YFSETQ. Trimming took off 1 base at V and 9 bases at J, with 14 bases between the two ends. DNA for the CDR3: TGCGCCAGCAGCTTGCGGCGAGGGTGGGGTTCACCCCTCCACTTT. It specifies CASSLRRGWGSPLHF.

This sequence joins TRBV9 and TRBJ1-1; the match to TRBD1 covers 7 bases. CDR1 is SGDLS, CDR2 YYNGEE, per germline. The CDR3 is 14 residues long. V lost 6 bases, J lost 4 bases, and 9 bases stayed unmatched. The CDR3, as DNA: TGTGCCAGCACCCCCCGGCCAGGGGGCACTGAAGCTTTCTTT. Protein: CASTPRPGGTEAFF.

The CDR3 loop reads CASSSSLRGGGLVNTEAFF. The CDR3 coding sequence is TGCGCCAGCAGCTCCTCCCTACGGGGCGGGGGATTAGTGAACACTGAAGCTTTCTTT. The J gene is TRBJ1-1, the V gene TRBV5-1, with D perhaps TRBD1 (5 bases). The CDR3 length is 19 residues. Trimming took off 3 bases at V and 0 bases at J, with 24 bases between the two ends. Germline loops: CDR1 SGHRS, CDR2 YFSETQ.

J is TRBJ2-2 and V is TRBV29-1, with 9 bases aligning to TRBD1. This CDR3 region has 15 residues. V shed 5 bases, J shed 2 bases, and the junction held 6 bases outside the gene matches. Germline CDR1 SQVTM, CDR2 ANQGSEA. CDR3 sequence (DNA): TGCAGCGTTACGGACAGGGGCATTAACACCGGGGAGCTGTTTTTT. It codes for CSVTDRGINTGELFF.

The J gene is TRBJ1-1, the V gene TRBV12-3 or TRBV12-4; D call uncertain. There are 12 residues in the CDR3. V shed 7 bases and J shed 7 bases, with 13 bases lying between them. The CDR3 DNA reads as TGTGCCAGCACAAATACGGTCTTTGAAGCTTTCTTT. It codes for CASTNTVFEAFF.

The chain couples TRBV15 to TRBJ1-2; TRBD1 agrees at 8 bases. CDR3 length equals 14 residues. CDR1 is LNHNV, CDR2 YYDKDF, per germline (reference sequence). The J segment lost 6 bases and the V segment lost 3 bases, leaving 6 bases of the junction unmatched. This CDR3 reads CATSSHRGEDGYTF. For the CDR3, the DNA is TGTGCCACCAGCAGCCACAGGGGGGAGGATGGCTACACCTTC.

Many counts were recorded for this clone. The CDR3 region is CASRTGGSGANVLTF. In DNA, the CDR3 is TGTGCCAGCAGGACAGGTGGCTCTGGGGCCAACGTCCTGACTTTC. This chain joins TRBV6-5 and TRBJ2-6; D might be TRBD1 (6 bases). This CDR3 is 15 amino acids long. Trimming pared 6 bases from V and 0 bases from J, leaving 9 bases between. CDR1 is MNHEY and CDR2 is SVGAGI in the germline V gene.

V and J are TRBV28 and TRBJ2-7; weak D call: TRBD1 (6 bases). Trimming removed 10 bases at V and 6 bases at J, with 19 bases between. There are 13 residues in the CDR3. CDR1 MDHEN and CDR2 SYDVKM come from the germline V gene. In DNA form, the CDR3 reads TGTGCCACCCTTCGGACAGCCCTGGGCGAGCAGTACTTC. Protein sequence: CATLRTALGEQYF.

The chain combines TRBV27 with TRBJ2-1, with a possible D match to TRBD1 (5 bases). The V gene's germline CDR1 is MNHEY and CDR2 SMNVEV (reference sequence). The CDR3 loop spans 16 amino acids. With 0 bases removed from V and 6 bases from J, the gap between germline ends came to 15 bases. CDR3 amino acids: CASSLSGRTNGNEQFF. In nucleotides, the CDR3 is TGTGCCAGCAGTTTATCGGGGCGAACGAATGGCAATGAGCAGTTCTTC.

This clone has only one observation. V gene TRBV28 combines with J gene TRBJ2-1; no clear D gene. The CDR3 is made up of 11 amino acids. The germline V and J ends were trimmed by 6 bases and 10 bases, with 10 bases remaining between them. Germline CDR1 MDHEN, CDR2 SYDVKM. As DNA, the CDR3 is TGTGCCAGCAGCCTAACTAACGAGCAGTTCTTC. The encoded protein is CASSLTNEQFF.

The rearrangement links TRBV7-2 to TRBJ1-5; D is unclear. The CDR3 totals 13 residues. Germline V CDR1 and CDR2: SGHTA, FQGNSA. Trimming took 3 bases from V and 4 from J, leaving 7 bases between them. In nucleotides, the CDR3 is TGTGCCAGCAGCTTTTCCCCAAATCAGCCCCAGCATTTT. This translates into CASSFSPNQPQHF.